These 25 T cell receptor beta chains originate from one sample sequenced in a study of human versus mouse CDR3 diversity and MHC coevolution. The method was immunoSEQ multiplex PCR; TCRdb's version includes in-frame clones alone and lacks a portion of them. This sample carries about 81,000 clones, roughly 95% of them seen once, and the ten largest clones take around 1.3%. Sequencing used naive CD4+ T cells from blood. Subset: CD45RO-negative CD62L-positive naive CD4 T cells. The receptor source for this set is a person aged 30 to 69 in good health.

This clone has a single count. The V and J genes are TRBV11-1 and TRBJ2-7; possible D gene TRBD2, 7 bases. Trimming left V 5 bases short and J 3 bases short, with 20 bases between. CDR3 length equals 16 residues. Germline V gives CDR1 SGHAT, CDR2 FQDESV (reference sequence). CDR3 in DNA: TGTGCCAGCAGCCAGGGGAGGGGGGGCCATCTCTACGAGCAGTACTTC. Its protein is CASSQGRGGHLYEQYF.

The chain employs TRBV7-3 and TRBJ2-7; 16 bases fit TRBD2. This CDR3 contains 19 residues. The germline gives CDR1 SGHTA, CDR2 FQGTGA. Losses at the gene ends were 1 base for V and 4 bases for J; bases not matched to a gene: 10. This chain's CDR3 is CASSLKGGLAGGFLYEQYF. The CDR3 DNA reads TGTGCCAGCAGCTTAAAGGGGGGACTAGCGGGAGGGTTCCTTTACGAGCAGTACTTC.

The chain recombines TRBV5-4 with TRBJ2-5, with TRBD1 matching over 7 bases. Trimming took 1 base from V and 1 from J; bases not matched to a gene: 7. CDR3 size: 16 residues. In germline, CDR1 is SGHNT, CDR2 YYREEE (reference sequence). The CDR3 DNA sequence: TGTGCCAGCAGCTTGCTGTCGCAGGGGGTCCAAGAGACCCAGTACTTC. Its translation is CASSLLSQGVQETQYF.

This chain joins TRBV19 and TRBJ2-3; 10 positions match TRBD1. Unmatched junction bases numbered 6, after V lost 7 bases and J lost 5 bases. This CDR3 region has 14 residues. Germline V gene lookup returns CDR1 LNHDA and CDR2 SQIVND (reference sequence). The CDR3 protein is CASKGDRGQDTQYF. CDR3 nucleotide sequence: TGTGCCAGTAAAGGAGACAGGGGGCAAGATACGCAGTATTTT.

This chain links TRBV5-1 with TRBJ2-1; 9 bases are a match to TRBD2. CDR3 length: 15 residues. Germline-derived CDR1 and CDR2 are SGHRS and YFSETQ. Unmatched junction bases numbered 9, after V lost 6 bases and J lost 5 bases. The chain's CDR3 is CASTLGLAGNNEQFF. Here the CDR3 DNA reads TGCGCCAGCACCCTGGGGCTAGCGGGGAACAATGAGCAGTTCTTC.

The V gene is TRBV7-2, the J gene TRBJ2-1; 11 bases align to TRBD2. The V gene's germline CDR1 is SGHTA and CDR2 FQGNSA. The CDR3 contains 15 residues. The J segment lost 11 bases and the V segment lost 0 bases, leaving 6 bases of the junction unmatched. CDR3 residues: CASSLASSGGPKQFF. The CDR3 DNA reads TGTGCCAGCAGCTTAGCGTCTAGCGGGGGGCCCAAGCAGTTCTTC. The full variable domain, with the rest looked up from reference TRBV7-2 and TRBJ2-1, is GAGVSQSPSNKVTEKGKDVELRCDPISGHTALYWYRQSLGQGLEFLIYFQGNSAPDKSGLPSDRFSAERTGGSVSTLTIQRTQQEDSAVYLCASSLASSGGPKQFFGPGTRLTVL.

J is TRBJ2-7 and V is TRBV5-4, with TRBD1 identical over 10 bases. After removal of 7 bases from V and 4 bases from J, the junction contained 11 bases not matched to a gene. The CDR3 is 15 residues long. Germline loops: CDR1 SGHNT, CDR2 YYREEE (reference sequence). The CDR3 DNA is TGTGCCAGCGTAGGGGGAAGGGACAGGGGATACGAGCAGTACTTC. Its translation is CASVGGRDRGYEQYF.

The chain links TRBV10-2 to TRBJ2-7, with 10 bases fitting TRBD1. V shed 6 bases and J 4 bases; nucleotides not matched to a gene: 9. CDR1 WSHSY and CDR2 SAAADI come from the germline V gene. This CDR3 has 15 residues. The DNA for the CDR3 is TGCGCCAGCAGAGCTCGACAGGGGGCGACGTACGAGCAGTACTTC. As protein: CASRARQGATYEQYF.

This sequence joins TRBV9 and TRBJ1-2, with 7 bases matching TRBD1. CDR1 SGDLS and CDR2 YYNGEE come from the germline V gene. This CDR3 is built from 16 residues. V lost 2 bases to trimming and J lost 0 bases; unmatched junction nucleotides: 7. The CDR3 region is CASSVIPGGPNYGYTF. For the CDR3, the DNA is TGTGCCAGCAGCGTCATTCCAGGGGGACCTAACTATGGCTACACCTTC.

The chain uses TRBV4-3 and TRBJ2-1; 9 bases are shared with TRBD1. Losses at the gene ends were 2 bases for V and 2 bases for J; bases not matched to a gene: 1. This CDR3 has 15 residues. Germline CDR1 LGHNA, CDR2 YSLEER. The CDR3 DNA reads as TGCGCCAGCAGCCAAAGACAGGGGGCCTACAATGAGCAGTTCTTC. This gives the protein CASSQRQGAYNEQFF.

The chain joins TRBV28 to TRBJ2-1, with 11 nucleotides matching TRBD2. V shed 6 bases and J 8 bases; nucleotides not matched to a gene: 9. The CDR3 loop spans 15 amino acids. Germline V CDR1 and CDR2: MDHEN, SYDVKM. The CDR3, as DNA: TGTGCCAGCAGCATTAGCGGGAGGGCCAACGATGAGCAGTTCTTC. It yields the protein CASSISGRANDEQFF.

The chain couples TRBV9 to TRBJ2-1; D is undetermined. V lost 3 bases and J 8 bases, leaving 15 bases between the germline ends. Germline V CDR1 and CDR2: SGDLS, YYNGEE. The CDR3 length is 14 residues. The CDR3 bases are TGTGCCAGCAGCGGGGTACAACTAAAGGATGAGCAGTTCTTC. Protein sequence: CASSGVQLKDEQFF.

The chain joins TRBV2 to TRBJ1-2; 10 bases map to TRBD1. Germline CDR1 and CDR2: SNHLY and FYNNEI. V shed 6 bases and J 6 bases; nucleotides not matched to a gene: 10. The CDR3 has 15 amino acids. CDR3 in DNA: TGTGCCAGCAGGGCCACCGGGACAGGGGCCCATGGCTACACCTTC. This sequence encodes CASRATGTGAHGYTF.

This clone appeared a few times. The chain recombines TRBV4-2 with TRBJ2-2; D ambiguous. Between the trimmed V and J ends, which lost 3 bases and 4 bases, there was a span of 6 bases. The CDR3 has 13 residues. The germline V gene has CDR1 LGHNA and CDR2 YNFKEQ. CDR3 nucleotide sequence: TGTGCCAGCAGCCACGAGAGCACCGGGGAGCTGTTTTTT. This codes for CASSHESTGELFF.

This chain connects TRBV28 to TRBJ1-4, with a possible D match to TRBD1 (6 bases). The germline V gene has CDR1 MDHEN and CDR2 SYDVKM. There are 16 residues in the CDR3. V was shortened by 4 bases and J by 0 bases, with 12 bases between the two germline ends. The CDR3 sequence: CASSSLQGSTNEKLFF. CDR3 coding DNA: TGTGCCAGCAGTTCATTACAGGGTTCAACTAATGAAAAACTGTTTTTT.

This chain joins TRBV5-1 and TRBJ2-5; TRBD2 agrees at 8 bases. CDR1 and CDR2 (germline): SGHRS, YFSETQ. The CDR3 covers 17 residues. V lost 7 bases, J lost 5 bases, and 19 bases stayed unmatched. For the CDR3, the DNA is TGCGCCAGCCAGCAGCCCCTGACGGGGGGGGGCCGGGAGACCCAGTACTTC. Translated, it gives CASQQPLTGGGRETQYF. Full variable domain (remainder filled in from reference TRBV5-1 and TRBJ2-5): KAGVTQTPRYLIKTRGQQVTLSCSPISGHRSVSWYQQTPGQGLQFLFEYFSETQRNKGNFPGRFSGRQFSNSRSEMNVSTLELGDSALYLCASQQPLTGGGRETQYFGPGTRLLVL.

CDR3 loop: CASSFSPPPVTGSGETQYF. The CDR3 coding sequence is TGCGCCAGCAGCTTTTCGCCCCCTCCCGTGACAGGGTCGGGAGAGACCCAGTACTTC. The V and J genes are TRBV5-1 and TRBJ2-5, with 7 bases matching TRBD1. V was clipped by 2 bases and J by 4 bases; unmatched bases: 20. Germline V gives CDR1 SGHRS, CDR2 YFSETQ. The CDR3 totals 19 residues.

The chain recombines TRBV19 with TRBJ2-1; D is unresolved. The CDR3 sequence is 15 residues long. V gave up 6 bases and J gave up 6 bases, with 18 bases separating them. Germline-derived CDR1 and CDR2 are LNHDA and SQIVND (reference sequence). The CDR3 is CASRPPGGPVNEQFF. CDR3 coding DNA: TGTGCCAGTAGGCCCCCCGGCGGCCCGGTCAATGAGCAGTTCTTC.

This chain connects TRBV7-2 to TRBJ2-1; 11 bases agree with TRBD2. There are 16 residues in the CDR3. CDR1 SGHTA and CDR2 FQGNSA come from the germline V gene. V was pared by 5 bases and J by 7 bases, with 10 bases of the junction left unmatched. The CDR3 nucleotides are TGTGCCAGCAGCGCGATAGCGGGGGGGCCGAGGAATGAGCAGTTCTTC. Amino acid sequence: CASSAIAGGPRNEQFF.

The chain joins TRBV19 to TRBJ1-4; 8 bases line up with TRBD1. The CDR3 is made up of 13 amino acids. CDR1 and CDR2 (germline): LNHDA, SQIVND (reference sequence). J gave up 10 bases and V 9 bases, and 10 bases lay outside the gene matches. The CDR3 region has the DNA TGTGCCAGCTCGGACAGGGTGTTTGGAAAACTGTTTTTT. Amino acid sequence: CASSDRVFGKLFF.

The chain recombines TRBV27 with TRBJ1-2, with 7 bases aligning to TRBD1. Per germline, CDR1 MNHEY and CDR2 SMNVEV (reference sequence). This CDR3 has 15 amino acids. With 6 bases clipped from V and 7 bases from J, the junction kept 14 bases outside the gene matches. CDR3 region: CASRGEQGRGIGYTF. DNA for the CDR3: TGTGCCAGCAGGGGGGAACAGGGGCGCGGTATTGGCTACACCTTC.

Here the CDR3 reads CASSLGQGSSYEQYF. The DNA for the CDR3 is TGTGCCAGCAGCTTAGGGCAGGGGAGCTCCTACGAGCAGTACTTC. This sequence joins TRBV11-3 and TRBJ2-5; D may be TRBD1 (6 bases). The end of the DNA fits TRBJ2-7 better, so the J call may be wrong. The CDR3 length is 15 residues. Germline V gives CDR1 SGHNT, CDR2 YENEEA.

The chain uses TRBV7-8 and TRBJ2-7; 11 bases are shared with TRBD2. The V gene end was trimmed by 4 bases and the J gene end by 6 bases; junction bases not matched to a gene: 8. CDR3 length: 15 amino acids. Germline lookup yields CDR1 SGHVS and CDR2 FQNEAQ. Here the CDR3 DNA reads TGTGCCAGCAGCTCCACTAGCGGGAGACTTTTCGAGCAGTACTTC. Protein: CASSSTSGRLFEQYF.

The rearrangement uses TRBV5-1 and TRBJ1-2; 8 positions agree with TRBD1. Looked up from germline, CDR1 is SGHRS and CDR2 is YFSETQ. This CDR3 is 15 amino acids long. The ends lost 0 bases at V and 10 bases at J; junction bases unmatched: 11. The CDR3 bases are TGCGCCAGCAGCTTGGTGCAGGGGGCGCTGACGGACTACACCTTC. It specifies CASSLVQGALTDYTF.

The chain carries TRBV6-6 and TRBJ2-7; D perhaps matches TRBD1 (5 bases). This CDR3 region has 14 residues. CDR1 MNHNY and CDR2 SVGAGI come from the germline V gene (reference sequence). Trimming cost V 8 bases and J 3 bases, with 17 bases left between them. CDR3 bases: TGTGCCAGCCTCCCGGACGTAAGGGGCTACGAGCAGTACTTC. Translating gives CASLPDVRGYEQYF.